The 31 T cell receptor beta chains given below trace back to one sample, sequenced in a study of molecular identifiers for immune sequencing clone quantification. TCRdb re-called the PCR reads with MiXCR, one entry per CDR3 protein. The table lists 600,000 to 650,000 distinct CDR3 sequences, 15% to 20% of them singletons. Sequencing input: naive CD8+ T cells from blood, with Jurkat cell RNA spiked in. As to subset: FACS-sorted CD8+CD4-CCR7+CD45RA+ naive T cells. These receptors were taken from a human donor in good health. Some libraries in this study had Jurkat cell RNA spiked in.

The rearrangement links TRBV5-5 to TRBJ2-5, with D tentatively TRBD1 or TRBD2 (5 bases each). CDR1 and CDR2 (germline): SGHKS, YYEKEE (reference sequence). The ends were cut back, 4 bases at V and 4 bases at J, with 17 bases in the middle. The CDR3 has 15 residues. As DNA, the CDR3 is TGTGCCAGCAGCCAAGCAGGGAGCCACCCAGAGACCCAGTACTTC. Its protein is CASSQAGSHPETQYF. The complete variable domain, with remaining parts taken from reference TRBV5-5 and TRBJ2-5, reads DAGVTQSPTHLIKTRGQQVTLRCSPISGHKSVSWYQQVLGQGPQFIFQYYEKEERGRGNFPDRFSARQFPNYSSELNVNALLLGDSALYLCASSQAGSHPETQYFGPGTRLLVL.

In its sample, this clonotype was seen many times. An end of the junction does not agree with germline; a read error may underlie this. The gene calls are TRBV4-1 and TRBJ1-1; 10 bases map to TRBD1. In germline, CDR1 is MGHRA, CDR2 YSYEKL. This CDR3 is 16 amino acids long. The CDR3 sequence: CASNQPGQGIYTEAFF. The CDR3 nucleotides read TGCGCCAGCAACCAACCGGGACAGGGGATATACACTGAAGCTTTCTTT.

This clonotype has ten or more counts. The genes are TRBV16 and TRBJ2-7; no clear D gene. V was clipped by 0 bases and J by 0 bases, with 12 bases between them. The CDR3 spans 16 residues. Germline CDR1 and CDR2: KGHSY and FQNENV. CDR3 protein: CASSQSWTALSYEQYF. The CDR3 bases are TGTGCCAGCAGCCAATCATGGACGGCGCTCTCCTACGAGCAGTACTTC.

This clonotype was counted ten times or more. The chain has TRBV20-1 and TRBJ2-3; D uncertain. CDR3 length: 10 residues. Trimming cost V 7 bases and J 4 bases, with 6 bases left between them. Germline V gene lookup returns CDR1 DFQATT and CDR2 SNEGSKA (reference sequence). CDR3 in amino acids: CSVPSDTQYF. DNA for the CDR3: TGCAGTGTCCCGTCAGATACGCAGTATTTT.

This clonotype has at least ten counts. CDR3 in DNA: TGTGCCACCAGCAGACTGAGGAGGCAGGGGTCGTCGGCCGGGGAGCTGTTTTTT. Amino acids: CATSRLRRQGSSAGELFF. The rearrangement joins TRBV15 to TRBJ2-2; tentatively, D is TRBD1 (6 bases). The CDR3 sequence is 18 residues long. The V and J ends lost 2 bases and 6 bases respectively, with 22 bases between them. Per germline, CDR1 LNHNV and CDR2 YYDKDF (reference sequence).

This rearrangement joins TRBV19 to TRBJ2-3, with 9 nucleotides matching TRBD1. CDR1 and CDR2 from the germline V gene are LNHDA and SQIVND (reference sequence). The CDR3 spans 17 residues. Germline trimming cut 5 bases from V and 6 bases from J; bases unmatched to any gene: 15. DNA for the CDR3: TGTGCCAGTAGTCCGGCCCCGGGACAGGGTAGTTGGGATACGCAGTATTTT. It specifies CASSPAPGQGSWDTQYF.

The chain recombines TRBV12-3 or TRBV12-4 with TRBJ2-2; D gene ambiguous. The CDR3 has 13 amino acids. Trimming stripped 10 bases from V and 5 bases from J, with 14 bases between. Here the CDR3 DNA reads TGTGCCACCCAACCCGTCCTAACCGGGGAGCTGTTTTTT. This sequence encodes CATQPVLTGELFF.

As for this clonotype: A much larger clone lies one base from this, so it may be a read error. The V call is TRBV7-9, the J call TRBJ2-7, with D perhaps TRBD1 or TRBD2 (5 bases each). Germline CDR1 reads SEHNR; CDR2 reads FQNEAQ (reference sequence). This CDR3 has 15 amino acids. The CDR3 region has the DNA TGTGCCGGCAGCTCGCAGTGGGACGCTTCCTACGAGCAGTACTTC. Amino acids: CAGSSQWDASYEQYF.

In regard to this clonotype: The germline gene is not matched at one end of the junction; a read error may be the cause. This chain connects TRBV4-3 to TRBJ2-7; weak D call: TRBD1 (5 bases). The germline CDR1 and CDR2 sequences are LGHNA and YSLEER. The CDR3 consists of 14 residues. CDR3 amino acids: CTSSQGASSYEQYF. The CDR3 DNA sequence: TGCACCAGCAGCCAAGGGGCATCCTCCTACGAGCAGTACTTC.

This clonotype was recorded many times. V and J are TRBV7-9 and TRBJ1-1; D is unresolved. V was shortened by 5 bases and J by 8 bases, with 12 bases between the two germline ends. The CDR3 extends over 12 amino acids. CDR1 is SEHNR and CDR2 is FQNEAQ in the germline V gene (reference sequence). In DNA, the CDR3 is TGTGCCAGCAGCCCCCCGTTTCGCGAAGCTTTCTTT. This gives the protein CASSPPFREAFF.

In this sample, this clonotype turned up many times. The chain links TRBV28 to TRBJ2-7; D is possibly TRBD1 (6 bases). CDR1 is MDHEN, CDR2 SYDVKM, per germline. This CDR3 is 15 amino acids long. The V end lost 3 bases, the J end lost 0 bases, and 12 bases lay between the germline ends. This chain's CDR3 is CASSLTGARSYEQYF. In DNA form, the CDR3 reads TGTGCCAGCAGTTTGACAGGCGCCCGCTCCTACGAGCAGTACTTC.

This clonotype was observed at least ten times. V usage is TRBV29-1 and J usage is TRBJ2-2; D call uncertain. This CDR3 spans 13 amino acids. Germline V gives CDR1 SQVTM, CDR2 ANQGSEA. Deletions cut 4 bases from V and 0 bases from J, with 6 bases between. The CDR3: CSVVAANTGELFF. The CDR3 region has the DNA TGCAGCGTTGTGGCAGCGAACACCGGGGAGCTGTTTTTT.

This clonotype was observed at least ten times. The chain employs TRBV7-9 and TRBJ2-7; TRBD1 agrees at 12 bases. The CDR3 sequence is 19 residues long. V trimming: 3 bases; J trimming: 6 bases; junction bases outside the gene matches: 18. The germline gives CDR1 SEHNR, CDR2 FQNEAQ (reference sequence). This CDR3 reads CASSFSPGTGGSLGREQYF. The CDR3 DNA follows: TGTGCCAGCAGCTTCTCTCCTGGGACAGGGGGCTCCCTAGGTCGCGAGCAGTACTTC.

This clonotype was detected many times. The chain joins TRBV28 to TRBJ2-7; 8 bases agree with TRBD1. V shed 6 bases, J shed 0 bases, and the junction held 7 bases outside the gene matches. Looked up from germline, CDR1 is MDHEN and CDR2 is SYDVKM. CDR3 length equals 15 residues. CDR3 DNA: TGTGCCAGCAGCTCCGGACAGGGACTCTCCTACGAGCAGTACTTC. It specifies CASSSGQGLSYEQYF.

This clonotype was recorded at least ten times. This chain joins TRBV19 and TRBJ2-7; tentatively, D is TRBD2 (6 bases). CDR3 size: 15 residues. Per the germline V gene, CDR1 is LNHDA and CDR2 is SQIVND (reference sequence). V dropped 6 bases and J dropped 4 bases, with 19 bases sitting between them. CDR3 loop: CASRAAWASGYEQYF. The CDR3 bases are TGTGCCAGTAGGGCGGCCTGGGCGAGCGGGTACGAGCAGTACTTC. Full variable domain (outside the CDR3, taken from reference TRBV19 and TRBJ2-7): DGGITQSPKYLFRKEGQNVTLSCEQNLNHDAMYWYRQDPGQGLRLIYYSQIVNDFQKGDIAEGYSVSREKKESFPLTVTSAQKNPTAFYLCASRAAWASGYEQYFGPGTRLTVT.

This clonotype showed up many times. The V and J genes are TRBV27 and TRBJ2-3, with 10 bases identical to TRBD2. Per the germline V gene, CDR1 is MNHEY and CDR2 is SMNVEV (reference sequence). The V segment lost 7 bases and the J segment 4 bases; nucleotides outside the gene matches: 5. The CDR3 is 14 amino acids. The CDR3 DNA reads as TGTGCCAGCATATCGGGACTAGCGCCAGATACGCAGTATTTT. Translating gives CASISGLAPDTQYF.

This clonotype has more than one count but fewer than ten. This sequence joins TRBV20-1 and TRBJ1-1, with 9 positions matching TRBD1. This CDR3 region has 13 residues. V lost 1 base, J lost 5 bases, and 2 bases stayed unmatched. Looked up from germline, CDR1 is DFQATT and CDR2 is SNEGSKA (reference sequence). CDR3 nucleotides: TGCAGTGCTAGAGGGGACAGGGAAACTGAAGCTTTCTTT. Translated: CSARGDRETEAFF.

Concerning this clonotype: A read error may explain this, as a much larger clone is one base away. J is TRBJ2-5 and V is TRBV12-3 or TRBV12-4; D not resolved. This CDR3 is 14 amino acids long. CDR3 nucleotides: TGTGCCAGCAGTTCCCGGGCGTTTCAAGGGACCCAGTACTTC. Its translation: CASSSRAFQGTQYF.

This clonotype has just a few counts. The gene calls are TRBV11-1 and TRBJ2-1, with D perhaps TRBD1 (6 bases). V lost 1 base and J lost 0, with 16 bases in between. The germline V gene has CDR1 SGHAT and CDR2 FQDESV (reference sequence). CDR3 size: 18 residues. This chain's CDR3 is CASSLDFRDISSYNEQFF. The CDR3 DNA follows: TGTGCCAGCAGCTTAGATTTCCGGGACATAAGCTCCTACAATGAGCAGTTCTTC.

This clonotype appeared many times. The V call is TRBV7-2, the J call TRBJ1-2; 10 bases align to TRBD1. The CDR3 has 18 residues. Germline V gene lookup returns CDR1 SGHTA and CDR2 FQGNSA. Trimming removed 7 bases from V and 2 bases from J; junction bases left unmatched: 16. The CDR3 spells CASNHPSRDRGQNYGYTF. The CDR3 DNA follows: TGTGCCAGCAACCATCCGTCCCGGGACAGGGGTCAAAACTATGGCTACACCTTC. Drawing the rest from reference TRBV7-2 and TRBJ1-2, the complete variable domain is GAGVSQSPSNKVTEKGKDVELRCDPISGHTALYWYRQSLGQGLEFLIYFQGNSAPDKSGLPSDRFSAERTGGSVSTLTIQRTQQEDSAVYLCASNHPSRDRGQNYGYTFGSGTRLTVV.

V usage is TRBV29-1 and J usage is TRBJ1-2; D unresolved. CDR1 SQVTM and CDR2 ANQGSEA come from the germline V gene. V shed 0 bases and J shed 8 bases, with 13 bases lying between them. The CDR3 consists of 13 residues. The DNA of the CDR3 is TGCAGCGTTGAAGAAGAGGGAGGTGTCGGCTACACCTTC. It translates to CSVEEEGGVGYTF.

This rearrangement joins TRBV13 to TRBJ1-1, with D hard to call. The CDR3 contains 14 residues. Trimming left V 2 bases short and J 3 bases short, with 10 bases between. Germline values: CDR1 PRHDT, CDR2 FYEKMQ (reference sequence). The CDR3 region is CASSLFSPDTEAFF. The CDR3 DNA is TGTGCCAGCAGCTTATTTTCGCCAGACACTGAAGCTTTCTTT.

This clonotype was seen repeatedly, ten times or more. J is TRBJ2-3 and V is TRBV27, with D possibly matching TRBD1 (6 bases). Germline values: CDR1 MNHEY, CDR2 SMNVEV (reference sequence). V lost 4 bases, J lost 4 bases, and 9 bases lay in between. The CDR3 totals 13 residues. The CDR3: CASSWDMADTQYF. The CDR3, as DNA: TGTGCCAGCAGTTGGGACATGGCAGATACGCAGTATTTT.

The V and J genes are TRBV9 and TRBJ2-2; no clear D gene. The germline gives CDR1 SGDLS, CDR2 YYNGEE. Trimming took 0 bases from V and 1 from J, leaving 16 bases between them. There are 18 residues in the CDR3. The CDR3 loop reads CASSVAGWAHENTGELFF. CDR3 nucleotide sequence: TGTGCCAGCAGCGTAGCCGGTTGGGCCCACGAGAACACCGGGGAGCTGTTTTTT.

This clonotype was counted a few times. CDR3 nucleotide sequence: TGTGCCAGCAACCAGCCCGAAGGTTCTCAGTCCAACTATGGCTACACCTTC. Amino acids: CASNQPEGSQSNYGYTF. The chain has TRBV7-9 and TRBJ1-2; D gene unclear. Germline-derived CDR1 and CDR2 are SEHNR and FQNEAQ (reference sequence). CDR3 length: 17 residues. The germline V and J ends were trimmed by 7 bases and 2 bases, with 23 bases remaining between them.

At least ten counts were recorded for this clonotype. The V call is TRBV29-1, the J call TRBJ1-1; D is possibly TRBD1 (6 bases). This CDR3 spans 13 amino acids. CDR1 SQVTM and CDR2 ANQGSEA come from the germline V gene. V lost 0 bases to trimming and J lost 7 bases, with 12 bases between them. The CDR3 DNA reads as TGCAGCGTTGAAGATCTTAGGGGGTTTGAAGCTTTCTTT. It yields the protein CSVEDLRGFEAFF.

The chain joins TRBV27 to TRBJ2-7; 12 nucleotides match TRBD2. Trimming removed 2 bases from V and 6 bases from J; junction bases left unmatched: 5. Germline CDR1 and CDR2: MNHEY and SMNVEV (reference sequence). The CDR3 loop spans 15 amino acids. The CDR3 bases are TGTGCCAGCAGTTTAGGACTAGCGGGACGCTGCGAGCAGTACTTC. This translates into CASSLGLAGRCEQYF.

The chain uses TRBV4-3 and TRBJ2-3; D might be TRBD2 (5 bases). The germline gives CDR1 LGHNA, CDR2 YSLEER. The CDR3 sequence is 17 residues long. Trimming stripped 0 bases from V and 0 bases from J, with 13 bases between. The CDR3: CASSQDRSGVSTDTQYF. The CDR3 DNA reads as TGCGCCAGCAGCCAAGATAGGAGCGGAGTAAGCACAGATACGCAGTATTTT.

The rearrangement links TRBV6-2 or TRBV6-3 to TRBJ2-2, with 7 nucleotides matching TRBD1. V was pared by 0 bases and J by 6 bases, with 13 bases of the junction left unmatched. Germline CDR1 reads MNHEY; CDR2 reads SVGEGT. The CDR3 runs to 18 residues. In nucleotides, the CDR3 is TGTGCCAGCAGTTACTCAATGGACAGGCCTACGATTCCCGGGGAGCTGTTTTTT. It translates to CASSYSMDRPTIPGELFF.

This clonotype was seen many times. The chain employs TRBV15 and TRBJ2-3; 8 bases fit TRBD2. The CDR3 is 15 amino acids. V lost 3 bases to trimming and J lost 4 bases; unmatched junction nucleotides: 6. Germline V lookup: CDR1 LNHNV, CDR2 YYDKDF (reference sequence). The CDR3 bases are TGTGCCACCAGCAGCGAGCGGGAGTGGTCAGATACGCAGTATTTT. Protein sequence: CATSSEREWSDTQYF.

This clonotype was seen at least ten times. The chain combines TRBV20-1 with TRBJ2-5; 11 positions match TRBD2. Germline values: CDR1 DFQATT, CDR2 SNEGSKA (reference sequence). Losses at the gene ends were 4 bases for V and 7 bases for J; bases not matched to a gene: 8. This CDR3 has 14 residues. The chain's CDR3 is CSAKGLAAAGTQYF. As DNA, the CDR3 is TGCAGTGCTAAGGGACTAGCGGCAGCGGGGACCCAGTACTTC.